The rows below give T cell receptor beta chains drawn from one sample of a study of T-cell reconstitution after alpha-beta-depleted transplantation in children. TCRdb recomputed calls from the PCR reads with MiXCR, one row per CDR3 protein. The sample includes about 230,000 distinct CDR3 sequences, about 8.8% of them seen just once. This specimen consisted of PBMCs from the stem cell graft donor, obtained from the stem cell graft. Every receptor here comes from a human donor who donated a stem cell graft to a child with SCID. Each CDR3 is given with its conserved first and last residue.

v_call: TRBV4-3
j_call: TRBJ2-3
cdr3_length: 14
cdr3_aa: CASSRGLESDTQYF

v_call: TRBV20-1
j_call: TRBJ1-5
cdr3_length: 14
cdr3_aa: CSASPRGGNQPQHF

v_call: TRBV20-1
j_call: TRBJ2-2
cdr3_length: 19
cdr3_aa: CSASPPYGGDLLNTGELFF

v_call: TRBV7-2
j_call: TRBJ2-7
cdr3_length: 15
cdr3_aa: CASSLERGMSYEQYF

v_call: TRBV20-1
j_call: TRBJ2-1
cdr3_length: 19
cdr3_aa: CSARDPKGLAGGSYNEQFF

v_call: TRBV20-1
j_call: TRBJ2-4
cdr3_length: 16
cdr3_aa: CSASSAKALAKNIQYF

v_call: TRBV10-3
j_call: TRBJ1-2
cdr3_length: 13
cdr3_aa: CAILTEANYGYTF

v_call: TRBV5-1
j_call: TRBJ1-2
cdr3_length: 14
cdr3_aa: CASSLGQSIYGYTF

v_call: TRBV14
j_call: TRBJ2-7
cdr3_length: 15
cdr3_aa: CASSQVTGIIDEQYF

v_call: TRBV20-1
j_call: TRBJ2-3
cdr3_length: 14
cdr3_aa: CSARASGGTDTQYF

v_call: TRBV18
j_call: TRBJ1-5
cdr3_length: 13
cdr3_aa: CASSDDGNQPQHF

v_call: TRBV5-5
j_call: TRBJ2-7
cdr3_length: 15
cdr3_aa: CASSLAGGSIYEQYF

v_call: TRBV9
j_call: TRBJ2-3
cdr3_length: 14
cdr3_aa: CASSARIGAGGPYF

v_call: TRBV28
j_call: TRBJ2-7
cdr3_length: 12
cdr3_aa: CASSSPGYEQYF

v_call: TRBV11-2
j_call: TRBJ1-1
cdr3_length: 13
cdr3_aa: CASSTGTGTEAFF

v_call: TRBV4-3
j_call: TRBJ2-2
cdr3_length: 16
cdr3_aa: CASSPRGRDTTGELFF

v_call: TRBV4-1
j_call: TRBJ2-1
cdr3_length: 17
cdr3_aa: CASSPGTTTLLTNEQFF

v_call: TRBV28
j_call: TRBJ1-5
cdr3_length: 18
cdr3_aa: CASSALDRGRLSNQPQHF

v_call: TRBV2
j_call: TRBJ2-5
cdr3_length: 15
cdr3_aa: CASSGVPRGGETQYF

v_call: TRBV4-2
j_call: TRBJ2-1
cdr3_length: 16
cdr3_aa: CASSQGEAGGLDEQFF

v_call: TRBV19
j_call: TRBJ1-2
cdr3_length: 13
cdr3_aa: CASSMDRAYGYTF

v_call: TRBV11-2
j_call: TRBJ1-6
cdr3_length: 18
cdr3_aa: CASSFGQGAKSYNSPLHF

v_call: TRBV20-1
j_call: TRBJ2-7
cdr3_length: 13
cdr3_aa: CSVPGQGAYEQYF

v_call: TRBV5-1
j_call: TRBJ1-5
cdr3_length: 14
cdr3_aa: CASSFIPGNQPQHF

v_call: TRBV4-1
j_call: TRBJ1-1
cdr3_length: 15
cdr3_aa: CASSPTQLGVTEAFF

v_call: TRBV5-1
j_call: TRBJ2-5
cdr3_length: 14
cdr3_aa: CASSLEGREETQYF